One sample yielded the 7 T cell receptor beta chains listed below, sequenced in a study of human T cells and chemical hapten exposure. The time point was: patch test 1, 2 weeks after DPC sensitization. Specified treatment: therapeutic diphenylcyclopropenone sensitization with weekly scalp DPC. TCRdb itself ran the RACE reads through MiXCR, one entry per CDR3 protein. In the table there are 75,000 to 100,000 distinct CDR3 sequences, 9.5% to 15% of which are singletons. Sequencing was performed on whole blood, taken in connection with sensitization to the hapten diphenylcyclopropenone (DPC). The receptors stem from a woman aged 35 to 49 with alopecia areata. Some clones in this sample may be carry-over from other donors' samples.

This clonotype was counted only a few times. The chain couples TRBV20-1 to TRBJ2-7; no reliable D call. V lost 6 bases to trimming and J lost 3 bases, with 15 bases between them. Germline CDR1 is DFQATT and CDR2 is SNEGSKA (reference sequence). This CDR3 comprises 13 residues. CDR3 in DNA: TGCAGTGCAAAACGTACTGGGGTCTACGAGCAGTACTTC. Its translation is CSAKRTGVYEQYF.

This clonotype was observed a handful of times. The CDR3, as DNA: TGTGCCAGCAGGCCGGGACTAGGGACAGATACGCAGTATTTT. This sequence encodes CASRPGLGTDTQYF. The rearrangement uses TRBV28 and TRBJ2-3; TRBD2 agrees at 8 bases. From germline, CDR1 is MDHEN and CDR2 SYDVKM. V lost 6 bases, J lost 3 bases, and 5 bases stayed unmatched. This CDR3 spans 14 amino acids. The variable domain in full, completed from reference TRBV28 and TRBJ2-3, reads DVKVTQSSRYLVKRTGEKVFLECVQDMDHENMFWYRQDPGLGLRLIYFSYDVKMKEKGDIPEGYSVSREKKERFSLILESASTNQTSMYLCASRPGLGTDTQYFGPGTRLTVL.

This clonotype came up a few times. The V and J genes are TRBV3-1 and TRBJ2-3, with TRBD1 as a possible D gene (6 bases). Germline CDR1 reads LGHDT; CDR2 reads YNNKEL (reference sequence). CDR3 length: 16 amino acids. The germline V and J ends were trimmed by 1 base and 0 bases, with 11 bases remaining between them. The CDR3 bases are TGTGCCAGCAGCCAAGCCGGACAGTTTAGCACAGATACGCAGTATTTT. Translating it yields CASSQAGQFSTDTQYF.

The CDR3 DNA is TGTGCCAGCAGTTATCAGTGTAGCTATGGCTACACCTTC. It yields the protein CASSYQCSYGYTF. The J gene is TRBJ1-2, the V gene TRBV6-2 or TRBV6-3; unclear D gene. CDR1 is MNHEY, CDR2 SVGEGT, per germline. CDR3 size: 13 residues. The V end lost 3 bases, the J end lost 4 bases, and 9 bases lay between the germline ends.

This clonotype was observed at least ten times. V gene TRBV12-3 or TRBV12-4 combines with J gene TRBJ2-7, with D perhaps TRBD2 (5 bases). This CDR3 contains 16 residues. Trimming removed 7 bases from V and 2 bases from J, with 21 bases in between. CDR3 residues: CASTGLVGESTYEQYF. As DNA, the CDR3 is TGTGCCAGCACCGGATTGGTCGGGGAAAGTACCTACGAGCAGTACTTC.

There are a few counts of this clonotype. This chain uses TRBV2 with TRBJ2-2; 9 bases map to TRBD2. V lost 2 bases, J lost 1 base, and 2 bases stayed unmatched. Germline values: CDR1 SNHLY, CDR2 FYNNEI. This CDR3 is built from 16 residues. CDR3 protein: CASSEFSGRNTGELFF. For the CDR3, the DNA is TGTGCCAGCAGTGAATTTAGCGGGAGGAACACCGGGGAGCTGTTTTTT.

The chain joins TRBV4-2 to TRBJ2-7; the D gene is possibly TRBD1 (6 bases). The CDR3 contains 19 residues. Trimming took off 0 bases at V and 0 bases at J, with 21 bases between the two ends. Germline assignment: CDR1 LGHNA and CDR2 YNFKEQ. The CDR3 DNA follows: TGTGCCAGCAGCCAAGATCTAGTAGGGGGATCTGTAACCTCCTACGAGCAGTACTTC. It is translated as CASSQDLVGGSVTSYEQYF.